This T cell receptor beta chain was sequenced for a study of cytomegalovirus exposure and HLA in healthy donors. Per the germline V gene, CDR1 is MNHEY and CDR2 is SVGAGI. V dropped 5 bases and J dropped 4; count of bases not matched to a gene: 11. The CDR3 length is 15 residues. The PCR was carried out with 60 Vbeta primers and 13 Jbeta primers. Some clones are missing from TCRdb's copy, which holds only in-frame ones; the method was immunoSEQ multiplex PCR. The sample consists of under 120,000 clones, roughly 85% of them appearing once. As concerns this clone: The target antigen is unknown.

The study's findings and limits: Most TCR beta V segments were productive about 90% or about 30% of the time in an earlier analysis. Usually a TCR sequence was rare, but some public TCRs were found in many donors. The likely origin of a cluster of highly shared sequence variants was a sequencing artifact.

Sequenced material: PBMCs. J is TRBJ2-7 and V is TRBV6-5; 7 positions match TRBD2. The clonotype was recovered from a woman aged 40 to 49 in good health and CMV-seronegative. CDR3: CASSPSPGLPYEQYF. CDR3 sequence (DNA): TGTGCCAGCAGTCCCTCGCCGGGACTACCGTACGAGCAGTACTTC.